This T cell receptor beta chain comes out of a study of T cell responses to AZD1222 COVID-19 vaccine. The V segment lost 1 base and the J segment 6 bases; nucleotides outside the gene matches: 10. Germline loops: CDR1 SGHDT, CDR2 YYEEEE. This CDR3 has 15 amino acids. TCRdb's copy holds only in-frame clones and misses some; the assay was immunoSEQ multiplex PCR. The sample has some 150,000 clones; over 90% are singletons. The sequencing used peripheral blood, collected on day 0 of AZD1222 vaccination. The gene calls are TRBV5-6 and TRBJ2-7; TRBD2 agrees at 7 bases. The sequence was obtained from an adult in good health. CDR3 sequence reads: CASSLIFGGVSEQYF. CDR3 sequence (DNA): TGTGCCAGCAGCTTGATATTTGGGGGGGTCTCCGAGCAGTACTTC. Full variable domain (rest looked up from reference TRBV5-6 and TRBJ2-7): DAGVTQSPTHLIKTRGQQVTLRCSPKSGHDTVSWYQQALGQGPQFIFQYYEEEERQRGNFPDRFSGHQFPNYSSELNVNALLLGDSALYLCASSLIFGGVSEQYFGPGTRLTVT.